The text below deals with one T cell receptor beta chain. Other nucleotide sequences from this sample produce the same CDR3. The data were taken from a study of blood T cell repertoires in COVID-19. Study information: Material from acute and convalescent COVID-19 was sourced from the United States, Italy and Spain. T cells, B-cell-depleted T cells, or PBMCs provided the cDNA or gDNA that served as material.

The authors' processing: It was from reference gene primer amplification that nucleated cell counts were estimated. Libraries were prepared by immunoSEQ multiplex PCR; TCRdb keeps only in-frame clonotypes and omits some of them. The D gene and trimming were derived from the DNA, and the V and J assignments and clone size from that table. Among about 110,000 clones listed, approximately 84% were seen once. This CDR3 comprises 12 residues. Germline CDR1 and CDR2: SGDLS and YYNGEE. Between the trimmed V and J ends, which lost 2 bases and 4 bases, there was a span of 7 bases. This clonotype originated in a human donor in a cohort sampled during active COVID-19. Input material: peripheral blood. The chain is built from TRBV9 and TRBJ2-7; TRBD2 might be the D (6 bases). As DNA, the CDR3 is TGTGCCAGCAGCGTGGAGGGTTACGAGCAGTACTTC. Amino acid sequence: CASSVEGYEQYF.